The rows below give T cell receptor beta chains drawn from one sample of a study of blood T cell repertoires in COVID-19. Clones were sequenced by immunoSEQ multiplex PCR, and TCRdb holds only the in-frame ones, with some missing. The data show roughly 300,000 clones, about nine tenths seen once. Sequencing input: PBMCs or T cells enriched from blood (not recorded which). These receptors all stem from a woman aged 30 to 39 who had recovered from COVID-19. Each CDR3 is given with its conserved first and last residue. The D gene is left open where the match is weak. Clone size is given for some rows only: seen once, a few or many times, or a class if the clone is expanded.

v_call	j_call	clone_size	d_call	cdr3_aa	cdr3_nt
TRBV28	TRBJ1-5	once	NA	CASKGREVGNQPQHF	TGTGCCAGCAAGGGCAGGGAGGTAGGCAATCAGCCCCAGCATTTT
TRBV11-2	TRBJ2-2	NA	NA	CASSLVGTPNTGELFF	TGTGCCAGCAGCTTAGTCGGGACTCCGAACACCGGGGAGCTGTTTTTT
TRBV29-1	TRBJ2-3	NA	NA	CSGIRVSTDTQYF	TGCAGCGGCATCAGGGTTTCCACAGATACGCAGTATTTT
TRBV25-1	TRBJ2-6	NA	TRBD1	CASSRDRGLGANVLTF	TGTGCCAGCAGCCGGGACAGGGGGCTTGGGGCCAACGTCCTGACTTTC
TRBV19	TRBJ2-1	NA	TRBD1	CASSTDRAHGVSSYNEQFF	TGTGCCAGTAGTACGGACAGGGCTCACGGGGTTAGCTCCTACAATGAGCAGTTCTTC
TRBV6-5	TRBJ2-7	NA	TRBD1	CASSYSGTGGYEQYF	TGTGCCAGCAGTTACTCCGGGACAGGGGGATACGAGCAGTACTTC
TRBV7-9	TRBJ1-2	NA	NA	CASSHGLPGPYGYTF	TGTGCCAGCAGCCATGGACTCCCGGGTCCCTATGGCTACACCTTC
TRBV18	TRBJ2-5	NA	TRBD2	CASSLASGIPETQYF	TGTGCCAGCTCACTAGCTAGCGGGATTCCAGAGACCCAGTACTTC
TRBV27	TRBJ1-1	NA	TRBD1	CASSSPAGGKEEAFF	TGTGCCAGCAGCTCTCCGGCAGGGGGCAAAGAAGAAGCTTTCTTT
TRBV27	TRBJ1-6	NA	TRBD1	CASSWAGQYNSPLHF	TGTGCCAGCAGTTGGGCGGGACAGTATAATTCACCCCTCCACTTT
TRBV7-2	TRBJ2-3	NA	NA	CASSLAVGGTDTQYF	TGTGCCAGCAGCTTAGCTGTGGGCGGCACAGATACGCAGTATTTT
TRBV30	TRBJ2-1	NA	TRBD2	CAWIGPAGVEQFF	TGTGCCTGGATCGGGCCAGCGGGAGTTGAGCAGTTCTTC
TRBV18	TRBJ1-1	NA	NA	CASSPRPGATEAFF	TGTGCCAGCTCACCAAGGCCAGGGGCGACTGAAGCTTTCTTT
TRBV18	TRBJ2-7	NA	TRBD1	CASSPGQGSGEQYF	TGTGCCAGCTCACCCGGACAGGGGTCGGGCGAGCAGTACTTC
TRBV10-3	TRBJ1-3	NA	NA	CAITVESLGNTIYF	TGTGCCATCACCGTGGAGTCTCTGGGAAACACCATATATTTT
TRBV18	TRBJ1-5	NA	TRBD1	CASLPGTGNQPQHF	TGTGCCAGCCTACCTGGGACAGGCAATCAGCCCCAGCATTTT
TRBV11-1	TRBJ1-1	NA	TRBD1	CASSRGGVITEAFF	TGTGCCAGCAGTCGAGGGGGCGTAATAACTGAAGCTTTCTTT
TRBV18	TRBJ1-5	NA	TRBD1	CASSPDRGQGSNQPQHF	TGTGCCAGCTCACCAGACAGGGGGCAGGGGAGCAATCAGCCCCAGCATTTT
TRBV14	TRBJ2-7	NA	TRBD2	CASSQKTSGDYEQYF	TGTGCCAGCAGCCAGAAGACTAGCGGAGACTACGAGCAGTACTTC
TRBV24-1	TRBJ1-2	NA	TRBD1	CATSSDRGGYTF	TGTGCCACCAGTTCGGACAGGGGTGGCTACACCTTC
TRBV2	TRBJ2-2	NA	TRBD2	CASSEGLAAVTGELFF	TGTGCCAGCAGTGAAGGACTAGCAGCTGTCACCGGGGAGCTGTTTTTT
TRBV7-3	TRBJ2-2	NA	NA	CASSFDINTGELFF	TGTGCCAGCAGCTTCGACATCAACACCGGGGAGCTGTTTTTT
TRBV9	TRBJ1-6	NA	NA	CASSVGSSYNSPLHF	TGTGCCAGCAGCGTGGGGAGCTCCTATAATTCACCCCTCCACTTT
TRBV2	TRBJ2-2	NA	NA	CASSRQINTGELFF	TGTGCCAGCTCTCGACAGATTAACACCGGGGAGCTGTTTTTT
TRBV19	TRBJ1-2	once	NA	CASSMAGLRAYGYTF	TGTGCCAGTAGTATGGCGGGCCTCCGGGCCTATGGCTACACCTTC
TRBV6-5	TRBJ1-1	NA	TRBD1	CASSYRQGSEAFF	TGTGCCAGCAGTTACCGACAGGGCTCTGAAGCTTTCTTT
TRBV29-1	TRBJ1-1	NA	NA	CSVDSTGMNTEAFF	TGCAGCGTTGACTCGACGGGGATGAACACTGAAGCTTTCTTT
TRBV6-2/TRBV6-3	TRBJ1-2	NA	NA	CASSYSSRNGYTF	TGTGCCAGCAGTTACTCATCCAGAAATGGCTACACCTTC
TRBV2	TRBJ2-3	NA	TRBD1	CASSMTGEPTDTQYF	TGTGCCAGCAGTATGACAGGGGAGCCTACAGATACGCAGTATTTT
TRBV19	TRBJ2-5	NA	NA	CASSISHSQETQYF	TGTGCCAGTAGTATTTCCCACAGCCAAGAGACCCAGTACTTC
TRBV6-1	TRBJ2-5	NA	NA	CASSESKGPHTGQETQYF	TGTGCCAGCAGTGAATCAAAGGGGCCCCACACCGGACAAGAGACCCAGTACTTC
TRBV4-1	TRBJ2-6	few	NA	CASSRVEGTGANVLTF	TGCGCCAGCAGCCGTGTTGAGGGAACTGGGGCCAACGTCCTGACTTTC
TRBV7-8	TRBJ1-4	NA	TRBD1	CASSLGQGNEKLFF	TGTGCCAGCAGCTTGGGACAGGGTAATGAAAAACTGTTTTTT
TRBV19	TRBJ1-2	NA	TRBD1	CASSAGQGRGYTF	TGTGCCAGTAGTGCGGGACAGGGTCGTGGCTACACCTTC
TRBV10-2	TRBJ2-5	NA	TRBD2	CASRSGRAQETQYF	TGCGCCAGCAGATCTGGGAGGGCCCAAGAGACCCAGTACTTC